Sequencing of this T cell receptor (beta chain) was carried out in a study of blood T cell repertoires in COVID-19 (dated by TCRdb to about 2020). With respect to the entire study: Samples from collaborators originated in the United States, Italy and Spain and spanned both the acute and convalescent phases of COVID-19. The repertoires were released in a freely available public database meant as a resource for research on the immune response to SARS-CoV-2. Nearly every sample came with metadata listing a de-identified subject ID, COVID-19 status, age in years and sex. The samples were drawn from two sources: the first 160 participants of the ongoing ImmuneRACE study, and 1,254 subjects contributed by 6 global collaborators. Where available, HLA class I and class II types were taken from metadata supplied by the sample provider and were not determined by assay-based typing. The prospective study material was composed of cDNA or gDNA derived from T cells, B-cell-depleted T cells, or PBMCs. The dataset comprised deeply sampled blood TCRbeta repertoires from subjects exposed to, actively infected with, or recovered from COVID-19. What the authors observed across the whole study: How much clinical and demographic metadata was included differed by source and by participant, and the metadata was provided uncurated.

Points on this clone: Which antigen it targets is not known. Base qualities are missing; no much larger clone stands one base away.

CDR1 and CDR2, per the germline V gene, are LGHNA and YNFKEQ. V was cut back by 1 base and J by 8 bases, leaving a gap of 14 bases between them. The CDR3 spans 14 residues, from the cysteine through the phenylalanine. Only the CDR3 portion is preserved as DNA: 42 bases, with reading frame beginning at the first base. The immunoSEQ Assay, a bias-controlled multiplex PCR, was used to amplify TCRbeta CDR3 regions from genomic DNA. The original pipeline was this. Nucleated cell counts per sample were estimated from amplification of reference gene primers within the assay. To quantify the absolute abundance of each unique TCRbeta CDR3 rearrangement, sequence reads were collapsed and filtered. For each sample, productive Simpson clonality was calculated by taking the square root of Simpson's diversity index across productive rearrangements. Held by TCRdb, this immuneACCESS table contains in-frame sequences only and omits some clones. Under half of the omission traces to an unresolved V gene where checked; the cause of the rest is unknown. The V and J calls and clone size come from that table; D and trimming were worked out from the DNA. Recorded for this sample are about 49,000 clones; about 90% of them occurred a single time. 2% to 2.5% of the sample lies in the top ten.

One collaborating source in Seattle enrolled patients while the patients were actively infected and followed the patients over time throughout the course of disease. Whole blood was collected in K2EDTA tubes by collaborating institutions according to the institutions' own protocols. For TCRbeta analysis, collaborators shipped samples as frozen whole blood, isolated PBMCs, or DNA extracted from either of those sample types. Material: peripheral blood. This TCR came from a woman older than 75 with COVID-19, enrolled during active disease. The chain links TRBV4-2 with TRBJ1-2; a confident D gene designation cannot be given. The DNA reads TGTGCCAGCAGCCAAGTTGGCGACATAATCGGCTACACCTTC. It translates to CASSQVGDIIGYTF.